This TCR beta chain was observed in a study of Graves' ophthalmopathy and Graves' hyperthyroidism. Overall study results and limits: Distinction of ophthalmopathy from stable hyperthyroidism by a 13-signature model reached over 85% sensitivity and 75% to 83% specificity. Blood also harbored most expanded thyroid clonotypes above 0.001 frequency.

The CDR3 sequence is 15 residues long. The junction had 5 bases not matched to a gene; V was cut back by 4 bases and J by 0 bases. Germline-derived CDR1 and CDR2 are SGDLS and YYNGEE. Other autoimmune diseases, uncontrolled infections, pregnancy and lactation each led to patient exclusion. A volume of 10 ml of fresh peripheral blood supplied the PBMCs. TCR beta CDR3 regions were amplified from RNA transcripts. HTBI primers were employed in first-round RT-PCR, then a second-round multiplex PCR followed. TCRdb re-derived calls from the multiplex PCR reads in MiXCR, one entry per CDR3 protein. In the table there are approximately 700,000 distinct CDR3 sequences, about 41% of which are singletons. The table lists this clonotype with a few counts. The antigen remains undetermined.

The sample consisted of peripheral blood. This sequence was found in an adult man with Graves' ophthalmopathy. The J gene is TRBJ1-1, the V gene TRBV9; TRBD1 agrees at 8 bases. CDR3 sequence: CASSPRTGLNTEAFF. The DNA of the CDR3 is TGTGCCAGCAGCCCACGGACAGGGCTGAACACTGAAGCTTTCTTT. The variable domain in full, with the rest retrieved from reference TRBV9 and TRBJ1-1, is DSGVTQTPKHLITATGQRVTLRCSPRSGDLSVYWYQQSLDQGLQFLIQYYNGEERAKGNILERFSAQQFPDLHSELNLSSLELGDSALYFCASSPRTGLNTEAFFGQGTRLTVV.